These 27 T cell receptor beta chains share one sample of origin, sequenced in a study of CD8 T cells in ankylosing spondylitis. TCRdb re-analysed the 5' RACE reads in MiXCR, keeping a single row per CDR3 protein. The sample yields almost 250,000 distinct CDR3 sequences, 32% seen once. Sequencing was performed on blood, either unsorted or a sorted T cell fraction (not recorded which). These receptors all stem from a male donor with ankylosing spondylitis or in good health (not recorded which).

This clonotype was picked up a small number of times. The chain uses TRBV6-5 and TRBJ2-2; D is unclear. CDR3 size: 15 residues. Germline CDR1 MNHEY, CDR2 SVGAGI. Trimming shortened V by 0 bases and J by 0 bases, and 5 bases separated the two germline ends. CDR3 loop: CASSYSVSNTGELFF. CDR3 DNA: TGTGCCAGCAGTTACTCAGTCTCGAACACCGGGGAGCTGTTTTTT.

J is TRBJ2-1 and V is TRBV4-1, with D perhaps being TRBD1 or TRBD2 (6 bases each). CDR1 and CDR2 from the germline V gene are MGHRA and YSYEKL. The CDR3 is 16 amino acids. With 1 base removed from V and 2 bases from J, the gap between germline ends came to 12 bases. The CDR3 region is CASSQAGDSAYNEQFF. The CDR3 bases are TGCGCCAGCAGCCAAGCAGGGGACTCTGCCTACAATGAGCAGTTCTTC.

This clonotype was counted between two and nine times. The V call is TRBV20-1, the J call TRBJ2-1; TRBD2 matches 12 bases. The CDR3 has 16 amino acids. Trimming at V came to 3 bases and at J to 7 bases, leaving 10 bases not matched to a gene. Germline lookup yields CDR1 DFQATT and CDR2 SNEGSKA (reference sequence). The CDR3 reads CSARSFLAGGWNEQFF. The CDR3 bases are TGCAGTGCTAGGAGCTTCCTAGCGGGGGGGTGGAATGAGCAGTTCTTC.

The gene calls are TRBV20-1 and TRBJ2-7; D gene ambiguous. Germline V gives CDR1 DFQATT, CDR2 SNEGSKA (reference sequence). Trimming left V 0 bases short and J 2 bases short, with 8 bases between. CDR3 size: 13 residues. The CDR3 sequence is CSARDEPTYEQYF. CDR3 nucleotide sequence: TGCAGTGCTAGAGATGAGCCAACCTACGAGCAGTACTTC.

V and J are TRBV28 and TRBJ2-7, with D tentatively TRBD1 (5 bases). Germline loops: CDR1 MDHEN, CDR2 SYDVKM. Trimming left V 1 base short and J 2 bases short, with 9 bases between. CDR3 length equals 14 residues. DNA for the CDR3: TGTGCCAGCAGTTTATCGGCGGACACCTACGAGCAGTACTTC. It translates to CASSLSADTYEQYF.

In this sample, this clonotype turned up a few times. This chain links TRBV5-1 with TRBJ2-7; a possible D gene is TRBD1 (6 bases). The ends were cut back, 4 bases at V and 9 bases at J, with 14 bases in the middle. The CDR3 covers 12 residues. Germline CDR1 and CDR2: SGHRS and YFSETQ. The CDR3 region has the DNA TGCGCCAGCAGCACACAAACAGGGAGGCAGTACTTC. Its translation: CASSTQTGRQYF.

The CDR3 protein is CSARGGTNTEAFF. As DNA, the CDR3 is TGCAGTGCCAGGGGGGGGACGAACACTGAAGCTTTCTTT. The chain is built from TRBV20-1 and TRBJ1-1; 7 bases are shared with TRBD1. The CDR3 runs 13 residues. Trimming cost V 6 bases and J 1 base; bases outside gene matches: 5. From germline, CDR1 is DFQATT and CDR2 SNEGSKA (reference sequence).

This clonotype was recorded a few times. V and J are TRBV20-1 and TRBJ1-2; 7 bases fit TRBD1. The J segment lost 4 bases and the V segment lost 0 bases, leaving 8 bases of the junction unmatched. Per germline, CDR1 DFQATT and CDR2 SNEGSKA (reference sequence). The length of the CDR3 is 15 residues. The CDR3 region has the DNA TGCAGTGCTAGAGATACGACAGGGACTGGCTATGGCTACACCTTC. It specifies CSARDTTGTGYGYTF.

The CDR3 loop is CASALLGGVEDTQYF. The CDR3 nucleotides read TGTGCCAGCGCACTTTTGGGGGGAGTGGAAGATACGCAGTATTTT. The J gene is TRBJ2-3, the V gene TRBV2; TRBD2 might be the D (6 bases). This CDR3 region has 15 residues. V was shortened by 8 bases and J by 5 bases, with 20 bases between the two germline ends. CDR1 and CDR2 from the germline V gene are SNHLY and FYNNEI.

The V and J genes are TRBV5-1 and TRBJ2-5; 10 nucleotides match TRBD2. This CDR3 region has 15 residues. V gave up 3 bases and J gave up 4 bases; unmatched junction bases: 6. CDR1 is SGHRS and CDR2 is YFSETQ in the germline V gene. The chain's CDR3 is CASSSLLAGTETQYF. The CDR3, as DNA: TGCGCCAGCAGCTCATTACTAGCGGGGACAGAGACCCAGTACTTC.

The table lists this clonotype with many counts. The genes are TRBV20-1 and TRBJ2-3, with D perhaps given as TRBD1 or TRBD2 (5 bases each). Germline V gene lookup returns CDR1 DFQATT and CDR2 SNEGSKA (reference sequence). The CDR3 loop spans 14 amino acids. Deletions cut 0 bases from V and 5 bases from J, with 12 bases between. The CDR3 sequence is CSARDDWGRDTQYF. The DNA of the CDR3 is TGCAGTGCTAGAGATGACTGGGGGAGAGATACGCAGTATTTT.

The chain couples TRBV29-1 to TRBJ2-1, with D perhaps being TRBD1 or TRBD2 (5 bases each). Germline V CDR1 and CDR2: SQVTM, ANQGSEA. V was shortened by 0 bases and J by 8 bases, with 11 bases between the two germline ends. The CDR3 has 13 amino acids. The CDR3 is CSVEEEEGYEQFF. CDR3 coding DNA: TGCAGCGTTGAAGAAGAAGAGGGGTATGAGCAGTTCTTC.

The sample holds a few counts of this clonotype. This chain joins TRBV12-3 or TRBV12-4 and TRBJ2-2; D is uncertain. V lost 3 bases to trimming and J lost 4 bases, with 6 bases between them. This CDR3 is 13 amino acids long. CDR3: CASSLQTTGELFF. In DNA form, the CDR3 reads TGTGCCAGCAGTTTGCAGACCACCGGGGAGCTGTTTTTT.

This clonotype was seen a handful of times. The chain couples TRBV9 to TRBJ2-7; no firm D call. The V gene lost 0 bases and the J gene lost 2 bases, with 9 bases spanning the gap. CDR3 length: 14 residues. The germline V gene has CDR1 SGDLS and CDR2 YYNGEE. DNA for the CDR3: TGTGCCAGCAGCGTAGACCGGACGGCCTACGAGCAGTACTTC. This gives the protein CASSVDRTAYEQYF.

The CDR3 DNA sequence: TGTGCCAGCAGCCAAGAACGGGGTCGAGGTTTGTACAATGAGCAGTTCTTC. Protein product: CASSQERGRGLYNEQFF. V gene TRBV3-1 combines with J gene TRBJ2-1, with a tentative D call TRBD2 (5 bases). Germline V gene lookup returns CDR1 LGHDT and CDR2 YNNKEL (reference sequence). V lost 0 bases and J lost 4, with 16 bases in between. CDR3 length equals 17 residues.

The chain carries TRBV10-3 and TRBJ2-2; 10 positions agree with TRBD2. The CDR3 is 15 amino acids. V was clipped by 10 bases and J by 2 bases; unmatched bases: 7. Germline V CDR1 and CDR2: ENHRY, SYGVKD. In DNA form, the CDR3 reads TGTGCCACCAGGACTAGCGGACAAAACACCGGGGAGCTGTTTTTT. It codes for CATRTSGQNTGELFF.

This clonotype was detected a few times. The CDR3 loop is CSARGPSVAALHF. The CDR3, as DNA: TGCAGTGCTAGAGGACCGTCCGTGGCTGCCCTCCACTTT. The genes are TRBV20-1 and TRBJ1-6; D remains ambiguous. Germline V lookup: CDR1 DFQATT, CDR2 SNEGSKA (reference sequence). V shed 1 base and J shed 14 bases, with 15 bases lying between them. The CDR3 has 13 residues.

The rearrangement joins TRBV15 to TRBJ2-5; D call uncertain. Germline CDR1 is LNHNV and CDR2 is YYDKDF (reference sequence). This CDR3 contains 12 residues. Trimming cost V 0 bases and J 6 bases, with 5 bases left between them. This CDR3 reads CATSRDFKTQYF. The CDR3 nucleotides are TGTGCCACCAGCAGAGATTTCAAGACCCAGTACTTC.

Here the CDR3 DNA reads TGTGCCACCAGTGATTCGAGAGCCTACGAGCAGTACTTC. It specifies CATSDSRAYEQYF. The J gene is TRBJ2-7, the V gene TRBV24-1; the D is unclear. CDR3 length: 13 residues. Germline values: CDR1 KGHDR, CDR2 SFDVKD. Trimming cost V 2 bases and J 2 bases, with 6 bases left between them.

The genes are TRBV15 and TRBJ2-7, with 8 bases fitting TRBD1. This CDR3 region has 15 residues. V lost 5 bases, J lost 6 bases, and 12 bases stayed unmatched. From germline, CDR1 is LNHNV and CDR2 YYDKDF (reference sequence). CDR3 loop: CATSQHGTGSGEQYF. DNA of the CDR3: TGTGCCACCAGCCAACATGGGACAGGAAGCGGCGAGCAGTACTTC.

This clonotype was detected a few times. The V call is TRBV5-1, the J call TRBJ2-7; 7 positions match TRBD1. V lost 0 bases and J lost 0; bases outside the gene matches: 6. CDR1 and CDR2 from the germline V gene are SGHRS and YFSETQ. The CDR3 loop spans 16 amino acids. DNA for the CDR3: TGCGCCAGCAGCTTGGCCTACCGACAGGGCTCCTACGAGCAGTACTTC. Its translation: CASSLAYRQGSYEQYF.

The V call is TRBV5-1, the J call TRBJ2-7, with D unresolved. The CDR3 loop spans 15 amino acids. V lost 0 bases and J 2 bases, leaving 12 bases between the germline ends. Germline assignment: CDR1 SGHRS and CDR2 YFSETQ. The CDR3 bases are TGCGCCAGCAGCTTGGTTACGGGTATAACCTACGAGCAGTACTTC. Encoded protein: CASSLVTGITYEQYF.

The table lists this clonotype with a count of one. The chain carries TRBV9 and TRBJ1-6; D may be TRBD1 (6 bases). The CDR3 totals 15 residues. Trimming took off 1 base at V and 7 bases at J, with 12 bases between the two ends. The germline CDR1 and CDR2 sequences are SGDLS and YYNGEE. The CDR3 DNA reads as TGTGCCAGCAGCGTAATTCCTGGGGGCAATTCACCCCTCCACTTT. Translated, it gives CASSVIPGGNSPLHF.

This clonotype was seen more than once but under ten times. The rearrangement links TRBV12-3 or TRBV12-4 to TRBJ2-1, with 11 bases identical to TRBD2. The CDR3 runs 15 residues. Trimming at V came to 5 bases and at J to 8 bases, leaving 8 bases not matched to a gene. The CDR3 is CASSPSSGGADEQFF. The CDR3 DNA is TGTGCCAGCAGTCCCAGTAGCGGGGGGGCGGATGAGCAGTTCTTC.

The chain has TRBV29-1 and TRBJ2-2; possibly TRBD2 for D (5 bases). The CDR3 is 13 amino acids. The germline V and J ends were trimmed by 5 bases and 3 bases, with 10 bases remaining between them. Germline assignment: CDR1 SQVTM and CDR2 ANQGSEA. The CDR3 nucleotides are TGCAGCGTTTCAGGACTCTACACCGGGGAGCTGTTTTTT. It encodes CSVSGLYTGELFF.

The chain links TRBV6-5 to TRBJ2-7; 11 bases agree with TRBD2. Losses at the gene ends were 4 bases for V and 2 bases for J; bases not matched to a gene: 7. Germline assignment: CDR1 MNHEY and CDR2 SVGAGI. The CDR3 is made up of 16 amino acids. The DNA of the CDR3 is TGTGCCAGCAGTTCCCCCGGGACTAGCGGAACCTACGAGCAGTACTTC. Translated, it gives CASSSPGTSGTYEQYF.

A few counts support this clonotype. The V and J genes are TRBV5-5 and TRBJ2-1; 9 bases are a match to TRBD2. The CDR3 totals 15 residues. The germline CDR1 and CDR2 sequences are SGHKS and YYEKEE (reference sequence). The junction had 7 bases not matched to a gene; V was cut back by 5 bases and J by 4 bases. CDR3 in DNA: TGTGCCAGCAGAGTTGCGGGGGGGAGGTACAATGAGCAGTTCTTC. Translated: CASRVAGGRYNEQFF.